What follows is one TCR beta chain and its context. Antigen specificity is unknown. Within the sample, other DNA sequences also encode this same CDR3. In replicate PCRs of sorted subsets, around 200 ng DNA, tens of thousands of T cell genomes, was used. The protocol was immunoSEQ multiplex PCR, while the TCRdb copy is restricted to in-frame clones and leaves out a portion. The repertoire holds fewer than 1.6 million clones, with 98% as singletons. This sample was taken from a study of shared clonotypes between healthy human individuals. The study drew all its donors from Caucasian adults living in Nashville, Tennessee. Study-level findings and limits: A handful of donors shared about 5% of their naive CD4 clonotypes.

This clonotype was obtained from a man aged 25-45 years in good health. The sequenced sample was naive CD4+ T cells sorted from blood. Subset indicated: CD45RA+ positively selected.

This CDR3 is CSVSGRANEKLFF. The CDR3 DNA reads TGCAGCGTCTCGGGACGGGCGAATGAAAAACTGTTTTTT. V and J are TRBV29-1 and TRBJ1-4; possibly TRBD1 for D (5 bases). In germline, CDR1 is SQVTM, CDR2 ANQGSEA. The CDR3 totals 13 residues. V was clipped by 6 bases and J by 5 bases, with 13 bases between them.